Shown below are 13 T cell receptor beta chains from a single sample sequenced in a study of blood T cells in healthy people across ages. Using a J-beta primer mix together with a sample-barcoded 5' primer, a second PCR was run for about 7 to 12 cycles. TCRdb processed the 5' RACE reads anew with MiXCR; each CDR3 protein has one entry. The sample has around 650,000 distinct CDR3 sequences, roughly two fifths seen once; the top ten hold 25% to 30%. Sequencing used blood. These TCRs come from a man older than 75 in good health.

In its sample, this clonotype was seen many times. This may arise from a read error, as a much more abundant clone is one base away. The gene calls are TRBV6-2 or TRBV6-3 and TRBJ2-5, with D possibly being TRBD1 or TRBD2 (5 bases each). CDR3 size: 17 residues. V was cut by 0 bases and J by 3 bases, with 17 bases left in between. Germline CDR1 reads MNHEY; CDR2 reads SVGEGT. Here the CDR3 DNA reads TGTGCCAGCAGTTACTCGTTGGGACGTAAAACCGAAGAGACCCAGTACTTC. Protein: CASSYSLGRKTEETQYF.

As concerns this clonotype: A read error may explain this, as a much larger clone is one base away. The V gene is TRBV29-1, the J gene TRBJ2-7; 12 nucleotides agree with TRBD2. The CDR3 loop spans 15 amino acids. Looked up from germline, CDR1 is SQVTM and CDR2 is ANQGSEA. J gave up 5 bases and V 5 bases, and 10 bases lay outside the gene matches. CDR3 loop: CSVKRTSGVSHEQYF. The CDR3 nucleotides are TGCAGCGTTAAAAGGACTAGCGGGGTTTCGCACGAGCAGTACTTC.

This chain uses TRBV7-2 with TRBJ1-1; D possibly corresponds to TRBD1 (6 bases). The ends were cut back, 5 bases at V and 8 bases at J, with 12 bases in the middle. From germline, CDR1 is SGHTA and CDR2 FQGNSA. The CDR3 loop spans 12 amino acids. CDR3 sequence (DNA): TGTGCCAGCAGCCAGGGGTATTGGGAAGCTTTCTTT. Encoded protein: CASSQGYWEAFF.

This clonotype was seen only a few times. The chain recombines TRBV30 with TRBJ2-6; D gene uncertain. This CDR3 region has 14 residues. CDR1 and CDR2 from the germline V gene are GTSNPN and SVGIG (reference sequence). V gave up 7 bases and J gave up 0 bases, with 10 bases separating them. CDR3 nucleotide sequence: TGTGCCTCCCCTTCCGACTCTGGGGCCAACGTCCTGACTTTC. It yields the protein CASPSDSGANVLTF.

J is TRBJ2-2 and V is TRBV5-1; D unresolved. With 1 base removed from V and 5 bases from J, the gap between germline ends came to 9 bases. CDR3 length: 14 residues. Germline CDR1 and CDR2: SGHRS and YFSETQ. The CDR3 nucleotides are TGCGCCAGCAGCTTGAATCTGCTTACCGGGGAGCTGTTTTTT. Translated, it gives CASSLNLLTGELFF.

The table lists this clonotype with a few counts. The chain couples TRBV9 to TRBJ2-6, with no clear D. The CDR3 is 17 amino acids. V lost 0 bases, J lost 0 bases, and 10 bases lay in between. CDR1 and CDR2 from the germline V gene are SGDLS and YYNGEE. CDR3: CASSVGQVSSGANVLTF. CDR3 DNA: TGTGCCAGCAGCGTAGGGCAGGTCTCCTCTGGGGCCAACGTCCTGACTTTC.

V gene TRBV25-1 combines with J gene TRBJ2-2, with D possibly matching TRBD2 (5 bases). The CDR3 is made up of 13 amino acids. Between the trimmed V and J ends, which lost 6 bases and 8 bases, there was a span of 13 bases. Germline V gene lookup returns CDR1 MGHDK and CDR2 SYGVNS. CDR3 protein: CASRTGSLGELFF. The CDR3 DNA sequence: TGTGCCAGCAGGACTGGGAGCCTTGGGGAGCTGTTTTTT.

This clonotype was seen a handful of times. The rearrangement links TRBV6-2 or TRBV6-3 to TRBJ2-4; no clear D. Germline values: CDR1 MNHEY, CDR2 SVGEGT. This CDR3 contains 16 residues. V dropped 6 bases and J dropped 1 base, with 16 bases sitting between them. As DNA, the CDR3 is TGTGCCAGCAGGAATTCAGGCGAACGGGCCAAAAACATTCAGTACTTC. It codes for CASRNSGERAKNIQYF.

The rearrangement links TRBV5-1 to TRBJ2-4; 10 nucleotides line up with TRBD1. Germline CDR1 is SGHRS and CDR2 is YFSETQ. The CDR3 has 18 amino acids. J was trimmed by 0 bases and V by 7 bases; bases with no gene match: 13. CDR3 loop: CASPLGDRGWPAKNIQYF. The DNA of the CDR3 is TGCGCCAGCCCCCTCGGGGACAGGGGTTGGCCAGCCAAAAACATTCAGTACTTC.

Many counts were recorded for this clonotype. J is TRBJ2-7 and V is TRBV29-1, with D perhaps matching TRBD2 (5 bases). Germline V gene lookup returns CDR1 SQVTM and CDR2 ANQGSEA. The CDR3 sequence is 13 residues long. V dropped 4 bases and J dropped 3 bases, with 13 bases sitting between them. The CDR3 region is CSVVSERNYEQYF. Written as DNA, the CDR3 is TGCAGCGTTGTAAGCGAGCGGAACTACGAGCAGTACTTC.

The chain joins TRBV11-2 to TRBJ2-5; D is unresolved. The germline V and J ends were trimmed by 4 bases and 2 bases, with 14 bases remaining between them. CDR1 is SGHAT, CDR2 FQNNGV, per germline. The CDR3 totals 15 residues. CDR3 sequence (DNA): TGTGCCAGCAGCTCCGCGCCAGGAGCTCAAGAGACCCAGTACTTC. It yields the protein CASSSAPGAQETQYF.

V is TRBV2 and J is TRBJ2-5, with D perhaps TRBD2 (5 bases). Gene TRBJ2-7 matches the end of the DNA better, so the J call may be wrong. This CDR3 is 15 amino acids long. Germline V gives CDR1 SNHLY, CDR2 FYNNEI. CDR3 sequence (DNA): TGTGCCAGCAGCCAGGAGGTATCTCTCTCCTACGAGCAGTACTTC. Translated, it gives CASSQEVSLSYEQYF.

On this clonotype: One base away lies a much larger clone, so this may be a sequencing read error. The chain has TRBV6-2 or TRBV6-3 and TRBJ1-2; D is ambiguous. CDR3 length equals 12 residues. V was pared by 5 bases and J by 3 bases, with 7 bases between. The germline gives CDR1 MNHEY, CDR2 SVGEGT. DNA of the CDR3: TGTGCCAGCAGTGACAATCACTATGGCTACACCTTC. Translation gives CASSDNHYGYTF.